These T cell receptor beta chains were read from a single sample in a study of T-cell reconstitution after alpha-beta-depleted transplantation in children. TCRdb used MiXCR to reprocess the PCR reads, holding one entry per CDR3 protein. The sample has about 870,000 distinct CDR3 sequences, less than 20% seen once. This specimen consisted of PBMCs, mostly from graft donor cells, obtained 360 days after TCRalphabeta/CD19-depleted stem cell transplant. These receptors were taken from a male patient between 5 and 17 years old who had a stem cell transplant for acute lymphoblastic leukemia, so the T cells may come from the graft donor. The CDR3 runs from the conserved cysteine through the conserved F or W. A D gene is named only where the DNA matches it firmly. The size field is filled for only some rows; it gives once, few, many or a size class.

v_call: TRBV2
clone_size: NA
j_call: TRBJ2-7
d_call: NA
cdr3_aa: CASSGPRYEQYF
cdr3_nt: TGTGCCAGCAGTGGGCCCCGCTACGAGCAGTACTTC

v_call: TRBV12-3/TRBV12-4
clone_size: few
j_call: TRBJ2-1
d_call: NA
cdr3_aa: CASSPEGLYNEQFF
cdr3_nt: TGTGCCAGCAGTCCGGAAGGACTGTACAATGAGCAGTTCTTC

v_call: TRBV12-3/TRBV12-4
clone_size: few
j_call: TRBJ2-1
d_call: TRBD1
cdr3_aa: CASRPGQQNEQFF
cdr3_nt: TGTGCCAGCAGACCGGGACAGCAAAATGAGCAGTTCTTC

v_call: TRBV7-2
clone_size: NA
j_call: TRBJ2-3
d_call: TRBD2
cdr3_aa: CASSLTLMGTSESTDTQYF
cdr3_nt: TGTGCCAGCAGCTTAACGCTGATGGGGACTAGCGAGAGCACAGATACGCAGTATTTT

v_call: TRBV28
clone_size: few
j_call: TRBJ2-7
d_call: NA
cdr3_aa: CASSFRGFRSYEQYF
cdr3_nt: TGTGCCAGCAGTTTTCGGGGCTTCCGAAGCTACGAGCAGTACTTC

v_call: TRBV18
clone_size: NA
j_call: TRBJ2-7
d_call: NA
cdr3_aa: CASSPSHEQYF
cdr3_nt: TGTGCCAGCAGCCCAAGCCACGAGCAGTACTTC

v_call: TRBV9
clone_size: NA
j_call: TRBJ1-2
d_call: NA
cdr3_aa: CASIIVGLYGYTF
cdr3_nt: TGTGCCAGCATCATTGTGGGGTTGTATGGCTACACCTTC

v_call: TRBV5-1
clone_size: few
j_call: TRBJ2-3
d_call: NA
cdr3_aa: CASSWTTTKADTQYF
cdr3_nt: TGCGCCAGCAGCTGGACGACTACTAAGGCAGATACGCAGTATTTT

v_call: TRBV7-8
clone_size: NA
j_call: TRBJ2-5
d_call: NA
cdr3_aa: CASSLVAFGPYQETQYF
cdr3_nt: TGTGCCAGCAGCTTAGTAGCATTTGGTCCGTACCAAGAGACCCAGTACTTC

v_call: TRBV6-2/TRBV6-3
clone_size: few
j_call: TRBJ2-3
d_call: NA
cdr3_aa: CASSRRRRAGATDTQYF
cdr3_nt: TGTGCCAGCAGTCGCCGGCGGAGGGCGGGGGCCACAGATACGCAGTATTTT

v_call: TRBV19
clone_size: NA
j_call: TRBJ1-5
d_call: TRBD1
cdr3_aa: CASSIGFVTGEKPQHF
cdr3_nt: TGTGCCAGTAGTATAGGTTTCGTGACAGGGGAGAAGCCCCAGCATTTT

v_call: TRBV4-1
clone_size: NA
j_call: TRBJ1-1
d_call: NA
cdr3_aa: CASSPPSGDEAFF
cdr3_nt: TGCGCCAGCAGCCCTCCCTCGGGAGACGAAGCTTTCTTT

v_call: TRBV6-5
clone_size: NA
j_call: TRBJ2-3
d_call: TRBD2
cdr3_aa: CASSYSPLAGASTDTQYF
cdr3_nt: TGTGCCAGCAGTTACTCGCCCTTAGCGGGAGCGAGCACAGATACGCAGTATTTT

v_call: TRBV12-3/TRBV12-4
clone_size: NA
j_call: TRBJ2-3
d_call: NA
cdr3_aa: CASRGVRDTQYF
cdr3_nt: TGTGCCAGCAGGGGGGTACGGGATACGCAGTATTTT

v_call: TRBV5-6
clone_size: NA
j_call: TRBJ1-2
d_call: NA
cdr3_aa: CASSAHRVNGYTF
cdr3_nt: TGTGCCAGCAGCGCCCACAGGGTCAATGGCTACACCTTC

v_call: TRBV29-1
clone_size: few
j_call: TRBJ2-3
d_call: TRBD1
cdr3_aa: CSVEELQGAGTDTQYF
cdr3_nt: TGCAGCGTGGAAGAACTACAGGGGGCCGGCACAGATACGCAGTATTTT

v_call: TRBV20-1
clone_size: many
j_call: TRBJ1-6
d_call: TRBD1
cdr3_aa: CSANRDRGLFDSPLHF
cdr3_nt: TGCAGTGCTAACCGGGACAGGGGGCTTTTTGATTCACCCCTCCACTTT

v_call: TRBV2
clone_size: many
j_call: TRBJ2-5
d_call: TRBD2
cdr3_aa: CASSDLAGGLGETQYF
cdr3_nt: TGTGCCAGCAGTGATTTAGCGGGAGGGTTAGGGGAGACCCAGTACTTC

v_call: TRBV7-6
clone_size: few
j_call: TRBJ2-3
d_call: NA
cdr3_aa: CASSLTRTSGDTQYF
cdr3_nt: TGTGCCAGCAGCTTGACGAGAACAAGCGGGGATACGCAGTATTTT

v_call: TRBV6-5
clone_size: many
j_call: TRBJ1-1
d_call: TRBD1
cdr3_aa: CASSTTGGTEAFF
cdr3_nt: TGTGCCAGCAGTACCACAGGGGGCACTGAAGCTTTCTTT

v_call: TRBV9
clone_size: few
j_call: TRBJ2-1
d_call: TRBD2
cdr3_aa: CASSPPTSGSSDEQFF
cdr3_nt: TGTGCCAGCAGCCCGCCGACTAGCGGGAGTTCGGATGAGCAGTTCTTC

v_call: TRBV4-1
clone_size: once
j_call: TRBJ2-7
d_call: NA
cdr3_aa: CASSQGQGIVYEQYF
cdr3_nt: TGCGCCAGCAGCCAAGGGCAGGGGATAGTCTACGAGCAGTACTTC

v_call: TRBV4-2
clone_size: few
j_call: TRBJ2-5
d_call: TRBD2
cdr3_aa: CASSPGTSVVETQYF
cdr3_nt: TGTGCCAGCAGCCCAGGGACTAGCGTGGTTGAGACCCAGTACTTC

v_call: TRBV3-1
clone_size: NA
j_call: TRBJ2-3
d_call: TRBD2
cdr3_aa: CASSPLDSGIRDTQYF
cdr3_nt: TGTGCCAGCAGCCCTCTGGATAGCGGGATAAGGGATACGCAGTATTTT

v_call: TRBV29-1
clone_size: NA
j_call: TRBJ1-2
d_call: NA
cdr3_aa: CSVGARNRGGYTF
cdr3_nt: TGCAGCGTTGGGGCCAGGAACCGGGGAGGCTACACCTTC

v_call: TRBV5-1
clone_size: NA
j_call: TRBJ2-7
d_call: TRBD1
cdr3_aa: CASSLVPGTVSHEQYF
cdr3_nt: TGCGCCAGCAGCTTGGTACCCGGGACAGTCTCTCACGAGCAGTACTTC

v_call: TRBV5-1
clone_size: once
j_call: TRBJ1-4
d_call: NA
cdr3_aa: CASSLEGGNYEKLFF
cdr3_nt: TGCGCCAGCAGCTTGGAGGGGGGAAATTATGAAAAACTGTTTTTT

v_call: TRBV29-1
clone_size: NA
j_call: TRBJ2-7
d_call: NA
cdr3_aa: CSATPGSYLKGSYEQYF
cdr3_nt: TGCAGCGCCACCCCAGGGTCCTACTTAAAGGGTTCCTACGAGCAGTACTTC

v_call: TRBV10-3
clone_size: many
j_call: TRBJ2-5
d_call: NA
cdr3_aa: CAISAAGQETQYF
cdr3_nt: TGTGCCATCAGTGCTGCAGGTCAAGAGACCCAGTACTTC

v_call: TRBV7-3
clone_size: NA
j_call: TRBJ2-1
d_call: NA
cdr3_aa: CASSSPSDAYNEQFF
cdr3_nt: TGTGCCAGCAGCTCCCCTAGCGACGCCTACAATGAGCAGTTCTTC

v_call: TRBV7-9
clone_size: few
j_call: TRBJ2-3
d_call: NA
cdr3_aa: CASSLGPGVFNTDTQYF
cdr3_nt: TGTGCCAGCAGCTTGGGACCCGGGGTCTTCAACACAGATACGCAGTATTTT

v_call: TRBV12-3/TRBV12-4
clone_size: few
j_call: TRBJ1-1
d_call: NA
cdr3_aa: CASSPRLRQEAFF
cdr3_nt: TGTGCCAGCAGTCCCCGACTGCGTCAGGAAGCTTTCTTT